This TCR beta chain is drawn from a study of technical replicates of blood from a few donors. CDR1 is SGDLS and CDR2 is YYNGEE in the germline V gene. V shed 0 bases and J shed 5 bases, with 8 bases lying between them. The CDR3 loop spans 14 amino acids. The table came from immunoSEQ multiplex PCR; TCRdb's copy has only in-frame clones and leaves some out. Of under 85,000 clones in the sample, about 97% were seen once. The genes are TRBV9 and TRBJ2-2; D is uncertain. Sequenced: T cells isolated from PBMCs. The receptor was derived from a human donor in good health. The CDR3 loop is CASSVAVKTGELFF. As DNA, the CDR3 is TGTGCCAGCAGCGTAGCGGTCAAAACCGGGGAGCTGTTTTTT.